These 15 T cell receptor beta chains came from one sample sequenced in a study of cytomegalovirus exposure and HLA in healthy donors (TCRdb year 2017). Libraries were constructed by the immunoSEQ multiplex PCR assay. Held by TCRdb, this immuneACCESS table contains in-frame sequences only and omits some clones. Under half of the omission traces to an unresolved V gene where checked; the cause of the rest is unknown. The sample data list over 75,000 clones, and approximately 81% of these were observed just once. The biggest ten clones account for around 20% of the sample. Material for sequencing was PBMCs. The receptor set was obtained from a man aged 18 to 30 in good health and CMV-seropositive.

V gene TRBV28 combines with J gene TRBJ1-4; D ambiguous. Germline V gives CDR1 MDHEN, CDR2 SYDVKM. The CDR3 loop spans 13 amino acids. Trimming took 3 bases from V and 5 from J, leaving 7 bases between them. CDR3 DNA: TGTGCCAGCAGTTTTATGACAAATGAAAAACTGTTTTTT. This sequence encodes CASSFMTNEKLFF.

The chain is built from TRBV2 and TRBJ2-7; TRBD2 aligns across 14 bases. The CDR3 is 13 amino acids. V was pared by 6 bases and J by 6 bases, with 1 base of the junction left unmatched. In germline, CDR1 is SNHLY, CDR2 FYNNEI. The CDR3, as DNA: TGTGCCAGCAGGGGACTAGCGGGAGTCGAGCAGTACTTC. It specifies CASRGLAGVEQYF.

The rearrangement uses TRBV5-5 and TRBJ2-7; D is undetermined. This CDR3 contains 15 residues. Trimming removed 0 bases from V and 0 bases from J, with 10 bases in between. CDR1 and CDR2 (germline): SGHKS, YYEKEE (reference sequence). For the CDR3, the DNA is TGTGCCAGCAGCTTGGTAGGTTCTAGCTCCTACGAGCAGTACTTC. Amino acids: CASSLVGSSSYEQYF. Supplemented by reference TRBV5-5 and TRBJ2-7, the full variable domain reads DAGVTQSPTHLIKTRGQQVTLRCSPISGHKSVSWYQQVLGQGPQFIFQYYEKEERGRGNFPDRFSARQFPNYSSELNVNALLLGDSALYLCASSLVGSSSYEQYFGPGTRLTVT.

This clone was seen only once. The CDR3 sequence: CASSGDRVSYNEQFF. CDR3 DNA sequence: TGTGCCAGCAGCGGGGACAGGGTCTCCTACAATGAGCAGTTCTTC. The chain employs TRBV9 and TRBJ2-1; 9 bases map to TRBD1. The J segment lost 0 bases and the V segment lost 3 bases, leaving 1 base of the junction unmatched. CDR1 SGDLS and CDR2 YYNGEE come from the germline V gene. The length of the CDR3 is 15 residues.

This chain joins TRBV10-1 and TRBJ2-3; D uncertain. The CDR3 consists of 16 residues. Germline V gene sequence: CDR1 WNHNN, CDR2 SYGVQD (reference sequence). V gave up 4 bases and J gave up 0 bases, with 14 bases separating them. CDR3 DNA sequence: TGCGCCAGCAGTGGACTCGTTGGAGAGAGCACAGATACGCAGTATTTT. Protein product: CASSGLVGESTDTQYF.

The chain links TRBV19 to TRBJ2-3, with 7 bases lining up with TRBD1. This CDR3 comprises 13 residues. J was trimmed by 0 bases and V by 8 bases; bases with no gene match: 2. The germline V gene encodes CDR1 LNHDA and CDR2 SQIVND (reference sequence). The CDR3 spells CASGDSSTDTQYF. CDR3 nucleotide sequence: TGTGCCAGTGGGGACAGCAGCACAGATACGCAGTATTTT.

Turning to this clone: Other DNA sequences in the same sample also yield this CDR3. The rearrangement uses TRBV27 and TRBJ1-5; unclear D gene. The length of the CDR3 is 13 residues. V lost 6 bases and J 0 bases, leaving 6 bases between the germline ends. Germline V gene data show CDR1 as MNHEY and CDR2 as SMNVEV (reference sequence). This chain's CDR3 is CASSPLSNQPQHF. The CDR3 DNA sequence: TGTGCCAGCAGCCCCCTTAGCAATCAGCCCCAGCATTTT.

V is TRBV2 and J is TRBJ1-4; no definite D call. The germline V and J ends were trimmed by 4 bases and 0 bases, with 6 bases remaining between them. The CDR3 has 14 amino acids. CDR1 and CDR2 from the germline V gene are SNHLY and FYNNEI. The CDR3 DNA reads as TGTGCCAGCAGTGGAGATCCAACTAATGAAAAACTGTTTTTT. Its translation is CASSGDPTNEKLFF.

This rearrangement joins TRBV29-1 to TRBJ2-7; tentative D call: TRBD1 (5 bases). This CDR3 is built from 13 residues. Germline CDR1 is SQVTM and CDR2 is ANQGSEA. V shed 3 bases and J shed 5 bases, with 14 bases lying between them. The CDR3 is CSVDPDDSHEQYF. In DNA form, the CDR3 reads TGCAGCGTTGACCCCGATGACAGCCACGAGCAGTACTTC.

This clone was found once. V usage is TRBV2 and J usage is TRBJ2-5; 8 bases fit TRBD1. Germline loops: CDR1 SNHLY, CDR2 FYNNEI. Trimming took 4 bases from V and 5 from J; bases not matched to a gene: 3. The CDR3 is 13 amino acids. This CDR3 is CASSATGGETQYF. In DNA, the CDR3 is TGTGCCAGCAGTGCCACAGGGGGGGAGACCCAGTACTTC.

This rearrangement joins TRBV5-8 to TRBJ2-1, with D unclear. Germline V gene lookup returns CDR1 SGHTS and CDR2 YDEGEE. There are 13 residues in the CDR3. Trimming took 0 bases from V and 5 from J, leaving 6 bases between them. CDR3 protein: CASSLGRDNEQFF. In DNA form, the CDR3 reads TGTGCCAGCAGCTTGGGTCGGGACAATGAGCAGTTCTTC.

V and J are TRBV7-9 and TRBJ1-5; 8 bases are shared with TRBD1. This CDR3 has 18 residues. Germline trimming cut 0 bases from V and 7 bases from J; bases unmatched to any gene: 14. Germline CDR1 and CDR2: SEHNR and FQNEAQ (reference sequence). Written as DNA, the CDR3 is TGTGCCAGCAGCTTAGCTGTCAGGGGGCATCCCGCGGTACAGCCCCAGCATTTT. Amino acid sequence: CASSLAVRGHPAVQPQHF.

V gene TRBV4-1 combines with J gene TRBJ1-5, with 10 bases matching TRBD1. V lost 0 bases and J lost 9; bases outside the gene matches: 11. This CDR3 has 17 residues. Germline V CDR1 and CDR2: MGHRA, YSYEKL. CDR3 in amino acids: CASSQDLLRDRGPPQHF. The CDR3 DNA sequence: TGCGCCAGCAGCCAAGATTTGCTCCGGGACAGGGGCCCGCCCCAGCATTTT.

The chain recombines TRBV5-1 with TRBJ2-3; perhaps TRBD2 as D (6 bases). V gave up 2 bases and J gave up 4 bases, with 11 bases separating them. This CDR3 is built from 14 residues. CDR1 is SGHRS, CDR2 YFSETQ, per germline. CDR3 in DNA: TGCGCCAGCAGCTTTCAGCGGGTGGCAGATACGCAGTATTTT. Translated: CASSFQRVADTQYF.

The V gene is TRBV4-2, the J gene TRBJ2-7; 7 nucleotides align to TRBD1. This CDR3 comprises 14 residues. The germline CDR1 and CDR2 sequences are LGHNA and YNFKEQ. Trimming at V came to 1 base and at J to 6 bases, leaving 6 bases not matched to a gene. This CDR3 reads CASSQGQGSGEQYV. In nucleotides, the CDR3 is TGTGCCAGCAGCCAAGGACAGGGCTCGGGCGAGCAGTACGTC.